A single sample gave rise to the 30 T cell receptor beta chains below, sequenced in a study of blood T cell repertoires in COVID-19 (dated by TCRdb to the early 2020s). Receptors were amplified or captured by the immunoSEQ multiplex PCR assay. The source is immuneACCESS, and TCRdb retained only in-frame sequences with V and J called. Part of the clones is not carried over; for the studies checked, unresolved V genes explain less than half of this, and the remainder is unexplained. This sample gives 260,000 or so clones in total; roughly 88% of them show up just once. The ten largest clones capture approximately 8.8% of the sample. Sequencing was carried out using peripheral blood. The source of these receptors is a man between 18 and 35 years old with active or convalescent COVID-19.

The CDR3 spells CSASRAGSFMNTEAFF. In nucleotides, the CDR3 is TGCAGTGCTAGTCGGGCGGGTTCTTTCATGAACACTGAAGCTTTCTTT. J is TRBJ1-1 and V is TRBV20-1; D gene ambiguous. Germline-derived CDR1 and CDR2 are DFQATT and SNEGSKA (reference sequence). Trimming took 3 bases from V and 0 from J, leaving 17 bases between them. The CDR3 contains 16 residues.

The chain couples TRBV7-9 to TRBJ2-1, with 7 bases that match TRBD2. CDR1 and CDR2 (germline): SEHNR, FQNEAQ (reference sequence). The V and J ends lost 4 bases and 5 bases, in that order; junction bases with no gene match: 17. The CDR3 spans 18 residues. CDR3 in DNA: TGTGCCAGCAGCTCACCAGCGGGGTGGGGCCCAAGGGACAATGAGCAGTTCTTC. It yields the protein CASSSPAGWGPRDNEQFF.

With respect to this clone: This sample also contains other DNA sequences that code for the same CDR3. The gene calls are TRBV9 and TRBJ1-5; no definite D call. There are 15 residues in the CDR3. With 0 bases removed from V and 0 bases from J, the gap between germline ends came to 7 bases. From germline, CDR1 is SGDLS and CDR2 YYNGEE. The CDR3 region has the DNA TGTGCCAGCAGCGTAGGGGCTGATAGCAATCAGCCCCAGCATTTT. Translated: CASSVGADSNQPQHF.

The genes are TRBV5-1 and TRBJ2-2, with 8 bases identical to TRBD1. The V gene's germline CDR1 is SGHRS and CDR2 YFSETQ. The V segment lost 4 bases and the J segment 3 bases; nucleotides outside the gene matches: 5. The CDR3 is made up of 15 amino acids. Here the CDR3 DNA reads TGCGCCAGCAGCCTAGGGACAGGTGACACCGGGGAGCTGTTTTTT. Translation: CASSLGTGDTGELFF. The full variable domain, rest sourced from reference TRBV5-1 and TRBJ2-2, is KAGVTQTPRYLIKTRGQQVTLSCSPISGHRSVSWYQQTPGQGLQFLFEYFSETQRNKGNFPGRFSGRQFSNSRSEMNVSTLELGDSALYLCASSLGTGDTGELFFGEGSRLTVL.

V gene TRBV7-2 combines with J gene TRBJ2-6; D gene uncertain. V was pared by 5 bases and J by 0 bases, with 8 bases between. This CDR3 has 15 amino acids. Germline assignment: CDR1 SGHTA and CDR2 FQGNSA. The CDR3 DNA is TGTGCCAGCAGCCTAAAGAGCTCTGGGGCCAACGTCCTGACTTTC. Translated: CASSLKSSGANVLTF.

This rearrangement joins TRBV7-2 to TRBJ2-5; D not certain. Germline CDR1 is SGHTA and CDR2 is FQGNSA. Trimming stripped 1 base from V and 2 bases from J, with 5 bases between. The CDR3 extends over 13 amino acids. The CDR3 region is CASSLGQQETQYF. The CDR3 DNA is TGTGCCAGCAGCTTAGGTCAGCAAGAGACCCAGTACTTC.

This clone was observed a single time. The chain links TRBV6-1 to TRBJ1-4; D is possibly TRBD1 (6 bases). The length of the CDR3 is 12 residues. CDR1 MNHNS and CDR2 SASEGT come from the germline V gene. V gave up 10 bases and J gave up 4 bases, with 10 bases separating them. The CDR3 bases are TGTGCCACTCGACAGGTTAATGAAAAACTGTTTTTT. Protein product: CATRQVNEKLFF.

The chain employs TRBV7-9 and TRBJ2-5; possibly TRBD1 for D (7 bases). From germline, CDR1 is SEHNR and CDR2 FQNEAQ (reference sequence). The CDR3 runs 16 residues. Trimming took off 5 bases at V and 3 bases at J, with 19 bases between the two ends. CDR3 sequence: CASSPRGTVREETQYF. For the CDR3, the DNA is TGTGCCAGCAGCCCCCGGGGGACAGTTAGGGAAGAGACCCAGTACTTC.

This chain connects TRBV7-2 to TRBJ1-2; D unclear. The CDR3 runs to 14 residues. The germline gives CDR1 SGHTA, CDR2 FQGNSA. Trimming removed 2 bases from V and 4 bases from J, with 11 bases in between. CDR3 residues: CASSLRGAAYGYTF. In nucleotides, the CDR3 is TGTGCCAGCAGCTTAAGAGGTGCCGCCTATGGCTACACCTTC. The full variable domain, completed using reference TRBV7-2 and TRBJ1-2, is GAGVSQSPSNKVTEKGKDVELRCDPISGHTALYWYRQSLGQGLEFLIYFQGNSAPDKSGLPSDRFSAERTGGSVSTLTIQRTQQEDSAVYLCASSLRGAAYGYTFGSGTRLTVV.

The chain is built from TRBV7-9 and TRBJ2-2; D remains unclear. Germline V gene lookup returns CDR1 SEHNR and CDR2 FQNEAQ (reference sequence). V shed 4 bases and J shed 6 bases, with 9 bases lying between them. This CDR3 has 13 amino acids. CDR3 region: CASSSLAAGELFF. The CDR3 bases are TGTGCCAGCAGCTCCCTGGCGGCCGGGGAGCTGTTTTTT.

V is TRBV6-1 and J is TRBJ2-5, with D perhaps TRBD2 (6 bases). Germline V lookup: CDR1 MNHNS, CDR2 SASEGT. The CDR3 sequence is 15 residues long. Trimming cost V 6 bases and J 4 bases, with 18 bases left between them. The CDR3 protein is CASRPTSSGSETQYF. The DNA of the CDR3 is TGTGCCAGCAGGCCTACTAGCTCGGGTTCAGAGACCCAGTACTTC.

The chain links TRBV4-3 to TRBJ2-7; tentative D call: TRBD1 (6 bases). V shed 0 bases and J shed 1 base, with 10 bases lying between them. CDR1 and CDR2 from the germline V gene are LGHNA and YSLEER. This CDR3 region has 15 residues. The CDR3 nucleotides are TGCGCCAGCAGCCAAGATAGGGGGAATTCCTACGAGCAGTACTTC. It specifies CASSQDRGNSYEQYF.

V is TRBV15 and J is TRBJ2-7; 8 nucleotides agree with TRBD2. J lost 4 bases, V lost 3 bases, and 5 bases had no gene match. The germline CDR1 and CDR2 sequences are LNHNV and YYDKDF (reference sequence). The CDR3 is 14 residues long. Written as DNA, the CDR3 is TGTGCCACCAGCAGCCTTAGCGGGGATTACGAGCAGTACTTC. Translated: CATSSLSGDYEQYF.

This sequence joins TRBV7-9 and TRBJ1-1, with D unresolved. V lost 5 bases to trimming and J lost 3 bases, with 7 bases between them. The CDR3 is 12 residues long. CDR1 is SEHNR and CDR2 is FQNEAQ in the germline V gene (reference sequence). The CDR3, as DNA: TGTGCCAGCAGCCTGGAGGACACTGAAGCTTTCTTT. This sequence encodes CASSLEDTEAFF.

The rearrangement uses TRBV9 and TRBJ2-3, with D maybe TRBD1 (6 bases). Germline V gives CDR1 SGDLS, CDR2 YYNGEE. Trimming removed 4 bases at V and 0 bases at J, with 15 bases between. The CDR3 has 16 residues. The CDR3 nucleotides read TGTGCCAGCAGCCCAGGGGAGATCTATAGCACAGATACGCAGTATTTT. Its translation is CASSPGEIYSTDTQYF. The full variable domain, with the rest looked up from reference TRBV9 and TRBJ2-3, is DSGVTQTPKHLITATGQRVTLRCSPRSGDLSVYWYQQSLDQGLQFLIQYYNGEERAKGNILERFSAQQFPDLHSELNLSSLELGDSALYFCASSPGEIYSTDTQYFGPGTRLTVL.

Here the CDR3 DNA reads TGTGCCAGCAGCGCACAGGGACAGGGGTTTGGCTACACCTTC. Amino acids: CASSAQGQGFGYTF. The chain links TRBV9 to TRBJ1-2; TRBD1 aligns across 10 bases. CDR3 length equals 14 residues. V lost 3 bases and J lost 7; bases outside the gene matches: 6. Germline CDR1 reads SGDLS; CDR2 reads YYNGEE. Filled out from reference TRBV9 and TRBJ1-2, the complete variable domain reads DSGVTQTPKHLITATGQRVTLRCSPRSGDLSVYWYQQSLDQGLQFLIQYYNGEERAKGNILERFSAQQFPDLHSELNLSSLELGDSALYFCASSAQGQGFGYTFGSGTRLTVV.

The CDR3 bases are TGCGCCAGCAGCCAGGCTAGGGACAGCCAGAACTATGGCTACACCTTC. Its translation is CASSQARDSQNYGYTF. The genes are TRBV4-3 and TRBJ1-2; 7 bases agree with TRBD1. The ends lost 3 bases at V and 2 bases at J; junction bases unmatched: 9. The CDR3 has 16 residues. Germline V CDR1 and CDR2: LGHNA, YSLEER.

The genes are TRBV7-2 and TRBJ2-1, with TRBD2 matching 11 bases. The CDR3 is made up of 18 amino acids. The V gene end was trimmed by 2 bases and the J gene end by 5 bases; junction bases not matched to a gene: 11. CDR1 is SGHTA, CDR2 FQGNSA, per germline. CDR3 loop: CASSLRVPGTSGHNEQFF. The CDR3 DNA is TGTGCCAGCAGCTTAAGGGTTCCCGGGACTAGCGGTCACAATGAGCAGTTCTTC.

This chain connects TRBV4-3 to TRBJ2-7; perhaps TRBD2 as D (6 bases). V lost 8 bases, J lost 0 bases, and 17 bases lay in between. This CDR3 comprises 15 residues. CDR1 is LGHNA and CDR2 is YSLEER in the germline V gene. The CDR3 spells CASREYGPSSYEQYF. CDR3 in DNA: TGCGCCAGCCGGGAGTATGGGCCGAGCTCCTACGAGCAGTACTTC.

The chain joins TRBV5-6 to TRBJ2-7; no definite D call. Per the germline V gene, CDR1 is SGHDT and CDR2 is YYEEEE. V lost 3 bases and J 0 bases, leaving 4 bases between the germline ends. The CDR3 consists of 12 residues. CDR3: CASSSRSYEQYF. DNA of the CDR3: TGTGCCAGCAGCTCTCGCTCCTACGAGCAGTACTTC. Based on the CDR3 plus reference TRBV5-6 and TRBJ2-7, the full variable domain is DAGVTQSPTHLIKTRGQQVTLRCSPKSGHDTVSWYQQALGQGPQFIFQYYEEEERQRGNFPDRFSGHQFPNYSSELNVNALLLGDSALYLCASSSRSYEQYFGPGTRLTVT.

CDR3 region: CASSPLRVNTEAFF. The CDR3 DNA is TGTGCCAGCAGCCCCCTCAGGGTGAACACTGAAGCTTTCTTT. The rearrangement uses TRBV9 and TRBJ1-1, with a weak D call TRBD1 (5 bases). V lost 4 bases and J lost 0, with 10 bases in between. The length of the CDR3 is 14 residues. Germline assignment: CDR1 SGDLS and CDR2 YYNGEE.

The rearrangement joins TRBV7-8 to TRBJ2-5; weak D call: TRBD2 (5 bases). V was shortened by 5 bases and J by 2 bases, with 15 bases between the two germline ends. This CDR3 region has 15 residues. From germline, CDR1 is SGHVS and CDR2 FQNEAQ. In nucleotides, the CDR3 is TGTGCCAGCAGCAGAGGTCGGACTTCACAAGAGACCCAGTACTTC. Protein: CASSRGRTSQETQYF.

The J gene is TRBJ2-7, the V gene TRBV7-8, with TRBD1 identical over 10 bases. The CDR3 totals 14 residues. V trimming: 5 bases; J trimming: 9 bases; junction bases outside the gene matches: 10. From germline, CDR1 is SGHVS and CDR2 FQNEAQ. CDR3 coding DNA: TGTGCCAGCAGCGGGACAGGGGATCTACGAGGGCAGTACTTC. Translating it yields CASSGTGDLRGQYF.

The genes are TRBV4-1 and TRBJ2-2, with 13 nucleotides matching TRBD2. The trim removed 0 bases at V and 0 bases at J, leaving 10 bases unmatched. This CDR3 contains 21 residues. Germline V lookup: CDR1 MGHRA, CDR2 YSYEKL. The CDR3 sequence is CASSQDEVGLAGEANTGELFF. In DNA form, the CDR3 reads TGCGCCAGCAGCCAAGATGAGGTTGGACTAGCGGGGGAAGCGAACACCGGGGAGCTGTTTTTT.

The chain carries TRBV5-1 and TRBJ1-1; possible D gene TRBD1, 6 bases. The CDR3 contains 13 residues. CDR1 and CDR2 (germline): SGHRS, YFSETQ. The V gene lost 2 bases and the J gene lost 5 bases, with 10 bases spanning the gap. The CDR3 loop reads CASSFERGTEAFF. The CDR3 region has the DNA TGCGCCAGCAGCTTCGAGAGGGGGACTGAAGCTTTCTTT.

V is TRBV5-4 and J is TRBJ1-4; D is unclear. The CDR3 runs to 17 residues. Germline V gene lookup returns CDR1 SGHNT and CDR2 YYREEE (reference sequence). Trimming stripped 4 bases from V and 3 bases from J, with 19 bases between. The CDR3 reads CASSPDPGDGANEKLFF. CDR3 nucleotide sequence: TGTGCCAGCAGCCCTGACCCGGGAGACGGGGCTAATGAAAAACTGTTTTTT.

The chain couples TRBV10-3 to TRBJ2-5; 11 bases match TRBD2. V lost 5 bases, J lost 2 bases, and 13 bases stayed unmatched. The CDR3 has 18 residues. The germline gives CDR1 ENHRY, CDR2 SYGVKD. The CDR3 spells CAISLNAPGTSGQETQYF. CDR3 DNA: TGTGCCATCAGTCTCAACGCACCGGGGACTAGCGGTCAAGAGACCCAGTACTTC.

V usage is TRBV2 and J usage is TRBJ2-3; the match to TRBD2 covers 14 bases. Trimming cost V 4 bases and J 2 bases; bases outside gene matches: 5. Per germline, CDR1 SNHLY and CDR2 FYNNEI. The CDR3 contains 17 residues. DNA of the CDR3: TGTGCCAGCAGTGGACTAGCGGGGGGGTCAAACACAGATACGCAGTATTTT. Translation: CASSGLAGGSNTDTQYF.

The chain has TRBV9 and TRBJ1-3; D possibly corresponds to TRBD1 (5 bases). Germline assignment: CDR1 SGDLS and CDR2 YYNGEE. V dropped 6 bases and J dropped 0 bases, with 10 bases sitting between them. This CDR3 is 14 amino acids long. The CDR3 DNA sequence: TGTGCCAGCAACCGGGGGGGCTCTGGAAACACCATATATTTT. Translating it yields CASNRGGSGNTIYF.

J is TRBJ1-2 and V is TRBV7-9; TRBD1 agrees at 8 bases. CDR1 SEHNR and CDR2 FQNEAQ come from the germline V gene (reference sequence). The junction had 14 bases not matched to a gene; V was cut back by 4 bases and J by 7 bases. This CDR3 region has 16 residues. The CDR3 DNA follows: TGTGCCAGCAGCTCCTACAAAAGCGAAGACAGGGGTGGCTACACCTTC. Translated, it gives CASSSYKSEDRGGYTF.